This T cell receptor (beta chain) is drawn from a study of metastatic and nonmetastatic thyroid tumors. Study-wide points: Compared with benign nodules, malignant thyroid tumors were reported to have significantly higher TCR beta diversity in both blood and tumor.

This CDR3 region has 15 residues. CDR1 is MNHEY, CDR2 SVGAGI, per germline. Between the trimmed V and J ends, which lost 0 bases and 6 bases, there was a span of 15 bases. TCRdb used MiXCR to call clones anew from the PCR reads. The sample includes some 20,000 clones, 30% to 35% of them seen just once. Patients were all untreated before their thyroid surgery. This clone is termed medium-sized (0.01 to 0.1%). Its antigen remains unknown. The sample taken for sequencing was adjacent normal tissue. V and J are TRBV6-5 and TRBJ2-7, with a tentative D call TRBD1 (6 bases). The TCR sequence derives from a female donor with papillary thyroid cancer or a benign thyroid nodule (not recorded which). Some clones in this sample may be carry-over from other donors' samples. CDR3 protein: CASSYSDRLQGEQYF. CDR3 coding DNA: TGTGCCAGCAGTTACTCTGACAGGCTTCAAGGCGAGCAGTACTTC.